This T cell receptor (beta chain) was obtained from a study of T-cell reconstitution after alpha-beta-depleted transplantation in children. There are 14 residues in the CDR3. V lost 8 bases, J lost 0 bases, and 7 bases stayed unmatched. This clonotype is medium-sized within its sample. Its target is not known. The library targeted TCRbeta and was prepared with unique molecular identifiers. TCRdb reanalysed the PCR reads using MiXCR and keeps one entry per CDR3 protein. The repertoire includes some 15,000 distinct CDR3 sequences, approximately 5.1% of them detected once, and around 7.5% sits in the top ten. Study-wide findings and caveats: Reportedly, alpha-beta T cells present about two months post-transplant originated from several hundred expanded clones of graft origin. Among T cells one year after transplant, newly produced cells accounted for most counts and diversity.

This specimen consisted of PBMCs, obtained before TCRalphabeta/CD19-depleted stem cell transplant. The rearrangement joins TRBV12-3 or TRBV12-4 to TRBJ2-7; 7 nucleotides match TRBD1. The source is a boy aged 10-17 years with acute lymphoblastic leukemia, due to receive a stem cell transplant. In nucleotides, the CDR3 is TGTGCCAGCTCCCGGCCAGGGGGCTCCTACGAGCAGTACTTC. Amino acids: CASSRPGGSYEQYF.